This entry lists 19 T cell receptor beta chains sequenced from one sample in a study of CD8+CD57+ T cells in acquired aplastic anemia. Profiling of TCR beta VDJ combinations and CDR3 sequences used genomic DNA as template. TCRdb independently ran MiXCR on the reads; one entry per CDR3 protein. The sample lists 120,000 or so distinct CDR3 sequences; over 30% were seen once. Patients chosen for sequencing had CD8+CD57+ cells that had expanded, as shown by flow cytometry. The source material was sorted CD4+, CD8+, or CD8+CD57+ T cells (not recorded which) from PBMCs. The receptors originated from a human donor with aplastic anemia.

This clonotype is labeled as medium-sized (0.01 to 0.1%). The chain couples TRBV7-9 to TRBJ1-1; D unresolved. Germline CDR1 and CDR2: SEHNR and FQNEAQ (reference sequence). V was shortened by 1 base and J by 3 bases, with 0 bases between the two germline ends. The CDR3 runs to 11 residues. The CDR3 region has the DNA TGTGCCAGCAGCTTAGACACTGAAGCTTTCTTT. It yields the protein CASSLDTEAFF.

The chain links TRBV7-9 to TRBJ1-2; D unresolved. Germline CDR1 reads SEHNR; CDR2 reads FQNEAQ (reference sequence). V was pared by 1 base and J by 6 bases, with 6 bases between. CDR3 length: 12 amino acids. As DNA, the CDR3 is TGTGCCAGCAGCTTAGGGAAGGATGGCTACACCTTC. It is translated as CASSLGKDGYTF.

This chain joins TRBV7-9 and TRBJ1-1; no clear D gene. Germline CDR1 reads SEHNR; CDR2 reads FQNEAQ (reference sequence). This CDR3 spans 14 amino acids. The ends were cut back, 3 bases at V and 6 bases at J, with 14 bases in the middle. The CDR3: CASSLGLEGAEAFF. Here the CDR3 DNA reads TGTGCCAGCAGCTTGGGCCTAGAGGGAGCTGAAGCTTTCTTT. The full variable domain, completed using reference TRBV7-9 and TRBJ1-1, is DTGVSQNPRHKITKRGQNVTFRCDPISEHNRLYWYRQTLGQGPEFLTYFQNEAQLEKSRLLSDRFSAERPKGSFSTLEIQRTEQGDSAMYLCASSLGLEGAEAFFGQGTRLTVV.

This chain uses TRBV29-1 with TRBJ2-5, with 11 bases identical to TRBD1. The CDR3 totals 13 residues. Germline CDR1 reads SQVTM; CDR2 reads ANQGSEA. Trimming cost V 4 bases and J 5 bases; bases outside gene matches: 3. DNA of the CDR3: TGCAGCGTTGGGACAGGGGGCGGGGAGACCCAGTACTTC. Translated, it gives CSVGTGGGETQYF. Full variable domain (rest looked up from reference TRBV29-1 and TRBJ2-5): SAVISQKPSRDICQRGTSLTIQCQVDSQVTMMFWYRQQPGQSLTLIATANQGSEATYESGFVIDKFPISRPNLTFSTLTVSNMSPEDSSIYLCSVGTGGGETQYFGPGTRLLVL.

The chain carries TRBV2 and TRBJ1-4; maybe TRBD1 (5 bases). Germline V gene data show CDR1 as SNHLY and CDR2 as FYNNEI. This CDR3 is built from 14 residues. V lost 6 bases, J lost 7 bases, and 15 bases lay in between. CDR3 residues: CASRGGSSAEKLFF. CDR3 nucleotides: TGTGCCAGCAGGGGGGGTAGTTCTGCTGAAAAACTGTTTTTT.

The rearrangement joins TRBV7-9 to TRBJ1-2; no firm D call. V was clipped by 0 bases and J by 4 bases, with 6 bases between them. Germline V gene lookup returns CDR1 SEHNR and CDR2 FQNEAQ (reference sequence). This CDR3 contains 13 residues. The CDR3 DNA sequence: TGTGCCAGCAGCTTAGCGCGGCGCTATGGCTACACCTTC. This codes for CASSLARRYGYTF.

This chain links TRBV20-1 with TRBJ2-7; D tentatively fits TRBD1 or TRBD2 (5 bases each). The germline CDR1 and CDR2 sequences are DFQATT and SNEGSKA (reference sequence). The CDR3 is 13 residues long. Trimming pared 3 bases from V and 5 bases from J, leaving 14 bases between. The DNA for the CDR3 is TGCAGTGCTAGCGGGGCCCTGGCCGACGAGCAGTACTTC. Its protein is CSASGALADEQYF.

The chain recombines TRBV19 with TRBJ1-1, with D uncertain. The V end was cut by 7 bases, the J end by 0 bases, with 12 bases between. There are 14 residues in the CDR3. Germline V gene sequence: CDR1 LNHDA, CDR2 SQIVND (reference sequence). The CDR3 loop reads CASIPDHLNTEAFF. The CDR3, as DNA: TGTGCCAGTATTCCGGACCATTTGAACACTGAAGCTTTCTTT.

The chain uses TRBV5-1 and TRBJ2-7; 10 nucleotides align to TRBD1. The CDR3 is 14 amino acids. Germline values: CDR1 SGHRS, CDR2 YFSETQ. J gave up 4 bases and V 0 bases, and 1 base lay outside the gene matches. CDR3 sequence (DNA): TGCGCCAGCAGCTTGGAGGGACAGGGGTACGAGCAGTACTTC. This encodes CASSLEGQGYEQYF.

Details on this clonotype: A single base separates this from a much larger clone, so it may be a read error. The CDR3 DNA is TGTGCCAGCAGCAACAGCTATGGCCACACCTTC. Translating it yields CASSNSYGHTF. The chain combines TRBV5-4 with TRBJ1-2, with D unclear. The CDR3 runs 11 residues. Germline-derived CDR1 and CDR2 are SGHNT and YYREEE (reference sequence).

This clonotype was seen more than once but under ten times. This chain connects TRBV6-5 to TRBJ2-7, with 9 positions matching TRBD2. Germline loops: CDR1 MNHEY, CDR2 SVGAGI. J was trimmed by 1 base and V by 2 bases; bases with no gene match: 3. The CDR3 has 15 residues. The CDR3 nucleotides read TGTGCCAGCAGTTACAGGCGGGGGGGATCCTACGAGCAGTACTTC. As protein: CASSYRRGGSYEQYF.

The J gene is TRBJ2-5, the V gene TRBV7-2; 10 positions match TRBD2. The germline gives CDR1 SGHTA, CDR2 FQGNSA. The CDR3 totals 14 residues. V lost 3 bases, J lost 4 bases, and 2 bases stayed unmatched. The CDR3 bases are TGTGCCAGCAGCTTCTTAGCGGGGGGAGAGACCCAGTACTTC. Amino acid sequence: CASSFLAGGETQYF. Together with reference TRBV7-2 and TRBJ2-5, the CDR3 gives the full variable domain: GAGVSQSPSNKVTEKGKDVELRCDPISGHTALYWYRQSLGQGLEFLIYFQGNSAPDKSGLPSDRFSAERTGGSVSTLTIQRTQQEDSAVYLCASSFLAGGETQYFGPGTRLLVL.

This clonotype was observed a few times. The chain recombines TRBV6-2 or TRBV6-3 with TRBJ2-3, with 12 nucleotides matching TRBD2. The CDR3 has 18 residues. Looked up from germline, CDR1 is MNHEY and CDR2 is SVGEGT. Trimming cost V 0 bases and J 4 bases; bases outside gene matches: 8. The CDR3 DNA is TGTGCCAGCAGTTACTCAATTTGGGCTAGCGGGGGGGCAGATACGCAGTATTTT. Translated, it gives CASSYSIWASGGADTQYF.

This clonotype was recorded at least ten times. V gene TRBV12-3 or TRBV12-4 combines with J gene TRBJ1-6, with D maybe TRBD1 (6 bases). The CDR3 runs 15 residues. Trimming took 5 bases from V and 7 from J, leaving 15 bases between them. The CDR3 bases are TGTGCCAGCAGTCTACAGGGAAACGGAAATTCACCCCTCCACTTT. Protein sequence: CASSLQGNGNSPLHF.

This clonotype was seen at least ten times. V and J are TRBV12-3 or TRBV12-4 and TRBJ1-1; TRBD1 might be the D (6 bases). Between the trimmed V and J ends, which lost 5 bases and 3 bases, there was a span of 10 bases. This CDR3 is built from 13 residues. The DNA of the CDR3 is TGTGCCAGCAGTCGGACAGTATACACTGAAGCTTTCTTT. Amino acid sequence: CASSRTVYTEAFF.

This clonotype was seen many times. The rearrangement joins TRBV20-1 to TRBJ2-3, with 12 bases identical to TRBD2. The CDR3 length is 16 residues. The V segment lost 0 bases and the J segment 4 bases; nucleotides outside the gene matches: 5. CDR1 and CDR2 (germline): DFQATT, SNEGSKA (reference sequence). The CDR3 DNA reads as TGCAGTGCTAGAGATCTAGCGGGGGGGCGTGCAGATACGCAGTATTTT. It encodes CSARDLAGGRADTQYF.

This clonotype came up a few times. This chain connects TRBV6-6 to TRBJ1-3, with a possible D match to TRBD1 (5 bases). Germline V gene sequence: CDR1 MNHNY, CDR2 SVGAGI (reference sequence). V lost 4 bases to trimming and J lost 2 bases, with 12 bases between them. The CDR3 is 15 residues long. The CDR3 DNA follows: TGTGCCAGCAGTTTGCAGGGTGTCCCTGGAAACACCATATATTTT. Translation: CASSLQGVPGNTIYF.

This clonotype appeared many times. The V call is TRBV20-1, the J call TRBJ1-6, with a tentative D call TRBD1 (5 bases). The CDR3 has 18 residues. Trimming removed 3 bases at V and 8 bases at J, with 26 bases between. Germline-derived CDR1 and CDR2 are DFQATT and SNEGSKA (reference sequence). DNA of the CDR3: TGCAGTGCTAGTCGCCGGGACCGTAACCCGTTTTTTGATTCACCCCTCCACTTT. It yields the protein CSASRRDRNPFFDSPLHF.

The V gene is TRBV12-3 or TRBV12-4, the J gene TRBJ1-1; D gene ambiguous. This CDR3 comprises 12 residues. Trimming stripped 1 base from V and 4 bases from J, with 4 bases between. CDR3 sequence reads: CASSLVGTEAFF. The CDR3, as DNA: TGTGCCAGCAGTTTAGTGGGCACTGAAGCTTTCTTT.